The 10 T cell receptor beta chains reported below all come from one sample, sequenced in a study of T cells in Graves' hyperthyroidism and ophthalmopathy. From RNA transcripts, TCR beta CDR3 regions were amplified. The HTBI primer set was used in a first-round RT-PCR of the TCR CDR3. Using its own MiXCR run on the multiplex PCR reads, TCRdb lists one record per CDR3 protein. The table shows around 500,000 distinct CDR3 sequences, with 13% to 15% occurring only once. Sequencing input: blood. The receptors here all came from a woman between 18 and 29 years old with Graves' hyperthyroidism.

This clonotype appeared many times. CDR3 in amino acids: CASSARGDEQYF. CDR3 DNA sequence: TGTGCCAGCAGCGCCAGGGGTGACGAGCAGTACTTC. The gene calls are TRBV7-6 and TRBJ2-7; D perhaps matches TRBD1 (6 bases). The CDR3 has 12 amino acids. With 5 bases removed from V and 5 bases from J, the gap between germline ends came to 10 bases. Germline V lookup: CDR1 SGHVS, CDR2 FNYEAQ.

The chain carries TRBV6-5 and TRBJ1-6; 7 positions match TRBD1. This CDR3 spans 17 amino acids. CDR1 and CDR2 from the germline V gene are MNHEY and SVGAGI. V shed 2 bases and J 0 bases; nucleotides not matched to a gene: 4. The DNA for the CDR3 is TGTGCCAGCAGTTACACAGGGGCAGACTCCTATAATTCACCCCTCCACTTT. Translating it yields CASSYTGADSYNSPLHF.

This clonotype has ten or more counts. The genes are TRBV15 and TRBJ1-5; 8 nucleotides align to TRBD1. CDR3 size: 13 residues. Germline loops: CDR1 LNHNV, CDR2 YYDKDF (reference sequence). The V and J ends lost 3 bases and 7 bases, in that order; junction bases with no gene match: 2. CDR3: CATSRDREQPQHF. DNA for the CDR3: TGTGCCACCAGCAGGGACAGGGAACAGCCCCAGCATTTT.

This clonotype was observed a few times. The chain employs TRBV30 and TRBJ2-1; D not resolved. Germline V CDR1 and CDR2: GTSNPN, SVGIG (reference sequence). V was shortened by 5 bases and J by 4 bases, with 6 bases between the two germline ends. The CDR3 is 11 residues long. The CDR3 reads CAWDQYNEQFF. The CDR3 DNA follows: TGTGCCTGGGATCAGTACAATGAGCAGTTCTTC.

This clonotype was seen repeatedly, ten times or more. This CDR3 reads CASRARLDLAYNEQFF. In DNA, the CDR3 is TGTGCCAGCAGAGCCAGACTAGATCTAGCGTACAATGAGCAGTTCTTC. This sequence joins TRBV2 and TRBJ2-1; D possibly corresponds to TRBD2 (6 bases). Germline values: CDR1 SNHLY, CDR2 FYNNEI. CDR3 size: 16 residues. Trimming pared 6 bases from V and 4 bases from J, leaving 19 bases between.

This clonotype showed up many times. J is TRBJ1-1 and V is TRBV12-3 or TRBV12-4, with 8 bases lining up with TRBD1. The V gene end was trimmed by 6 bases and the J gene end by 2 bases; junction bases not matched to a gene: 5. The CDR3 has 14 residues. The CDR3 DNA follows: TGTGCCAGCAGCCCGGGACAGGTTAACACTGAAGCTTTCTTT. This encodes CASSPGQVNTEAFF.

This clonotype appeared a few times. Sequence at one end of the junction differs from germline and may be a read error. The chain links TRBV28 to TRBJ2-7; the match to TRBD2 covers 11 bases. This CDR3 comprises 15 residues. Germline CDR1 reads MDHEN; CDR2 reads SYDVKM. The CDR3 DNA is TGTGCCAGCAGTCCCCTAGCGGGAGGTTACTACCAGCAGTACTTC. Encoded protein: CASSPLAGGYYQQYF.

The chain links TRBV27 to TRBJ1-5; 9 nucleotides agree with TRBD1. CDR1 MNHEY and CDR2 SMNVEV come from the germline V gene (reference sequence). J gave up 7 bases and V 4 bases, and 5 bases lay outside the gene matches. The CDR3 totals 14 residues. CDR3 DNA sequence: TGTGCCAGCAGTTCACAGGGGGCGCGGCAGCCCCAGCATTTT. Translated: CASSSQGARQPQHF.

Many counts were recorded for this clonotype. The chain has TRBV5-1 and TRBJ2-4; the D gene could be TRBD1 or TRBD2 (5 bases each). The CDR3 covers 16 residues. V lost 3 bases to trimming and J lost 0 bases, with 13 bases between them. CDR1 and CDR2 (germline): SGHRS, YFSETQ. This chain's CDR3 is CASSSGPRLAKNIQYF. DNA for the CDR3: TGCGCCAGCAGCTCGGGACCGAGACTAGCCAAAAACATTCAGTACTTC.

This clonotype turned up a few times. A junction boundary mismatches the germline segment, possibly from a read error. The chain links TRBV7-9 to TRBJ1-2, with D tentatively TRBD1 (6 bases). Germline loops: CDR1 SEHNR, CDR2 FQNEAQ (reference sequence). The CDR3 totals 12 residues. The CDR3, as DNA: TGTGCCAGCAGCTTAGGGGGGCATGGCCACACCTTC. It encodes CASSLGGHGHTF.